A single sample is the source of the 32 T cell receptor beta chains below, sequenced in a study of blood T cells in healthy people across ages. The authors ran a second PCR of about 6 to 11 cycles using a sample-barcoded 5' primer and a J-beta primer mix. MiXCR, run by TCRdb on the 5' RACE reads, gives a single entry per CDR3 protein. The sample includes 800,000 to 950,000 distinct CDR3 sequences, roughly 52% of them seen just once. Sample: blood. The source is a man aged 25-40 years in good health.

This clonotype was detected only once. CDR3 sequence reads: CASRPGLLETQYF. For the CDR3, the DNA is TGTGCCAGCAGGCCGGGATTACTGGAGACCCAGTACTTC. The chain is built from TRBV12-3 or TRBV12-4 and TRBJ2-5; D is possibly TRBD2 (5 bases). The CDR3 has 13 amino acids. The V gene lost 6 bases and the J gene lost 5 bases, with 13 bases spanning the gap.

The chain recombines TRBV4-3 with TRBJ1-4; no definite D call. The CDR3 sequence is 18 residues long. Trimming pared 0 bases from V and 2 bases from J, leaving 16 bases between. Germline CDR1 LGHNA, CDR2 YSLEER. CDR3 sequence (DNA): TGCGCCAGCAGCCAAGATCGGAATCGGGCTGGCACTAATGAAAAACTGTTTTTT. Translating it yields CASSQDRNRAGTNEKLFF.

The rearrangement joins TRBV20-1 to TRBJ2-1, with TRBD2 identical over 8 bases. This CDR3 is built from 17 residues. Germline V CDR1 and CDR2: DFQATT, SNEGSKA (reference sequence). With 6 bases clipped from V and 4 bases from J, the junction kept 17 bases outside the gene matches. The CDR3: CSAPSLSSGRGYNEQFF. CDR3 coding DNA: TGCAGTGCCCCCTCCCTTTCTTCCGGGAGGGGTTACAATGAGCAGTTCTTC.

The chain joins TRBV29-1 to TRBJ2-7; weak D call: TRBD2 (5 bases). The germline CDR1 and CDR2 sequences are SQVTM and ANQGSEA. V was shortened by 1 base and J by 0 bases, with 13 bases between the two germline ends. The CDR3 extends over 15 amino acids. The CDR3 coding sequence is TGCAGCGTTGAAGTTCCGGACTCAAGCTCCTACGAGCAGTACTTC. Amino acid sequence: CSVEVPDSSSYEQYF.

The chain joins TRBV4-1 to TRBJ1-5; no firm D call. The V gene lost 6 bases and the J gene lost 3 bases, with 15 bases spanning the gap. The length of the CDR3 is 15 residues. CDR1 is MGHRA and CDR2 is YSYEKL in the germline V gene. The CDR3 nucleotides read TGCGCCAGCAGTTTAACTGGGGTGCTCAATCAGCCCCAGCATTTT. Its translation: CASSLTGVLNQPQHF.

On this clonotype: This could be a read error, since a much larger clone is one nucleotide away. V and J are TRBV7-2 and TRBJ2-1; D remains ambiguous. The CDR3 has 13 residues. Germline V CDR1 and CDR2: SGHTA, FQGNSA. The CDR3 DNA sequence: TGTGCCTGCAGCTTAGCCAACCGCAATGAGCAGTTCTTC. Translation gives CACSLANRNEQFF.

This sequence joins TRBV4-3 and TRBJ2-5, with 8 bases matching TRBD1. This CDR3 has 15 amino acids. V lost 6 bases to trimming and J lost 11 bases; unmatched junction nucleotides: 17. The V gene's germline CDR1 is LGHNA and CDR2 YSLEER. The CDR3 spells CASSPSGTGDNEQYF. The CDR3 nucleotides are TGCGCCAGCAGTCCCTCCGGGACAGGCGACAATGAGCAGTACTTC.

The chain has TRBV7-9 and TRBJ2-1, with 13 bases matching TRBD2. The junction had 4 bases not matched to a gene; V was cut back by 5 bases and J by 0 bases. Germline CDR1 and CDR2: SEHNR and FQNEAQ (reference sequence). The CDR3 runs 17 residues. CDR3 amino acids: CASSDGTSGDSYNEQFF. CDR3 bases: TGTGCCAGCAGCGACGGGACTAGCGGGGACTCCTACAATGAGCAGTTCTTC.

DNA for the CDR3: TGCAGTGCGATCGGGGGGGCCGGAACCGGGGAGCTGTTTTTT. It is translated as CSAIGGAGTGELFF. The chain carries TRBV20-1 and TRBJ2-2; TRBD2 matches 8 bases. The CDR3 is made up of 14 amino acids. V dropped 6 bases and J dropped 5; count of bases not matched to a gene: 8. Germline V gene lookup returns CDR1 DFQATT and CDR2 SNEGSKA (reference sequence).

This chain links TRBV12-3 or TRBV12-4 with TRBJ2-1; 11 nucleotides match TRBD2. The V segment lost 1 base and the J segment 12 bases; nucleotides outside the gene matches: 8. The CDR3 has 15 residues. This CDR3 is CASSLGLAGGGRQFF. Here the CDR3 DNA reads TGTGCCAGCAGTTTAGGGCTAGCGGGGGGAGGGAGGCAGTTCTTC.

This sequence joins TRBV6-1 and TRBJ1-4; D is perhaps TRBD1 (6 bases). This CDR3 is built from 12 residues. Germline CDR1 and CDR2: MNHNS and SASEGT. Trimming removed 11 bases from V and 6 bases from J, with 13 bases in between. The CDR3, as DNA: TGTGCCGGTGGGGGGGGGCATGAAAAACTGTTTTTT. Translating it yields CAGGGGHEKLFF.

This clonotype was counted between two and nine times. The V and J genes are TRBV18 and TRBJ2-7, with D hard to call. Trimming pared 3 bases from V and 3 bases from J, leaving 18 bases between. Germline values: CDR1 KGHSH, CDR2 LQKENI. The CDR3 covers 16 residues. CDR3 sequence reads: CASSPTQRPGIYEQYF. DNA of the CDR3: TGTGCCAGCTCACCCACCCAGAGGCCAGGTATCTACGAGCAGTACTTC. The full variable domain, with the rest looked up from reference TRBV18 and TRBJ2-7, is NAGVMQNPRHLVRRRGQEARLRCSPMKGHSHVYWYRQLPEEGLKFMVYLQKENIIDESGMPKERFSAEFPKEGPSILRIQQVVRGDSAAYFCASSPTQRPGIYEQYFGPGTRLTVT.

The V and J genes are TRBV5-1 and TRBJ2-7; D might be TRBD1 (6 bases). V was clipped by 2 bases and J by 2 bases, with 14 bases between them. CDR1 and CDR2 from the germline V gene are SGHRS and YFSETQ. The CDR3 runs 15 residues. As DNA, the CDR3 is TGCGCCAGCAGCTTCGAAGGGACATCCCCCTACGAGCAGTACTTC. Translated, it gives CASSFEGTSPYEQYF.

This clonotype occurred many times. This sequence joins TRBV14 and TRBJ2-1; 9 bases are a match to TRBD2. Trimming removed 4 bases from V and 3 bases from J; junction bases left unmatched: 7. Germline V gene data show CDR1 as SGHDN and CDR2 as FVKESK. The length of the CDR3 is 16 residues. The CDR3, as DNA: TGTGCCAGCAGCCCCTTGGGTAGCGGGGGCTACAATGAGCAGTTCTTC. Residues: CASSPLGSGGYNEQFF.

This clonotype has at least ten counts. The rearrangement uses TRBV5-1 and TRBJ2-2; TRBD1 matches at 10 bases. The germline gives CDR1 SGHRS, CDR2 YFSETQ. The CDR3 sequence is 15 residues long. Unmatched junction bases numbered 6, after V lost 6 bases and J lost 4 bases. In DNA, the CDR3 is TGCGCCAGCACCGTCGGGACAGGGGCCACCGGGGAGCTGTTTTTT. Protein: CASTVGTGATGELFF.

This clonotype was seen a few times. The chain has TRBV29-1 and TRBJ2-5, with D unclear. Trimming took off 4 bases at V and 1 base at J, with 19 bases between the two ends. The CDR3 length is 16 residues. In germline, CDR1 is SQVTM, CDR2 ANQGSEA. DNA for the CDR3: TGCAGCGTTGGAGCCCCCTTTTTGGGTTTCCAAGAGACCCAGTACTTC. As protein: CSVGAPFLGFQETQYF.

The chain has TRBV5-1 and TRBJ2-7; the D is unclear. Germline V gene data show CDR1 as SGHRS and CDR2 as YFSETQ. Trimming took 0 bases from V and 2 from J, leaving 9 bases between them. The CDR3 length is 14 residues. In DNA, the CDR3 is TGCGCCAGCAGCTTGGGCCGGAGCGCCTACGAGCAGTACTTC. Its translation: CASSLGRSAYEQYF. Full variable domain (rest looked up from reference TRBV5-1 and TRBJ2-7): KAGVTQTPRYLIKTRGQQVTLSCSPISGHRSVSWYQQTPGQGLQFLFEYFSETQRNKGNFPGRFSGRQFSNSRSEMNVSTLELGDSALYLCASSLGRSAYEQYFGPGTRLTVT.

The chain employs TRBV24-1 and TRBJ2-5; D is possibly TRBD1 (6 bases). The germline V and J ends were trimmed by 3 bases and 13 bases, with 14 bases remaining between them. Germline-derived CDR1 and CDR2 are KGHDR and SFDVKD. The CDR3 length is 12 residues. The CDR3 region is CATSDPGTQLYF. CDR3 sequence (DNA): TGTGCCACCAGTGATCCCGGGACACAATTGTACTTC.

V gene TRBV29-1 combines with J gene TRBJ2-1; tentatively, D is TRBD1 or TRBD2 (5 bases each). Trimming took 5 bases from V and 12 from J, leaving 20 bases between them. Looked up from germline, CDR1 is SQVTM and CDR2 is ANQGSEA. The CDR3 length is 13 residues. CDR3 sequence: CSVLRELARAQFF. For the CDR3, the DNA is TGCAGCGTTCTCCGTGAGCTAGCCAGGGCGCAGTTCTTC.

V gene TRBV7-7 combines with J gene TRBJ2-5, with 12 bases lining up with TRBD2. This CDR3 comprises 15 residues. Germline CDR1 reads SSHAT; CDR2 reads FNYEAQ (reference sequence). The CDR3 bases are TGTGCTAGCGGAACTAGCGGGGGGCCCCAAGAGACCCAGTACTTC. Translating gives CASGTSGGPQETQYF.

This sequence joins TRBV3-1 and TRBJ2-3; D gene uncertain. The CDR3 has 14 amino acids. V shed 2 bases and J shed 2 bases, with 8 bases lying between them. Per germline, CDR1 LGHDT and CDR2 YNNKEL (reference sequence). CDR3 protein: CASSQPGHTDTQYF. DNA of the CDR3: TGTGCCAGCAGCCAACCCGGGCACACAGATACGCAGTATTTT.

The V gene is TRBV3-1, the J gene TRBJ2-3; 9 nucleotides line up with TRBD2. J lost 2 bases, V lost 0 bases, and 3 bases had no gene match. This CDR3 comprises 16 residues. Germline V gene data show CDR1 as LGHDT and CDR2 as YNNKEL (reference sequence). CDR3 DNA: TGTGCCAGCAGCCAAGATGCTAGCGGGAACACAGATACGCAGTATTTT. As protein: CASSQDASGNTDTQYF.

This clonotype was observed a few times. The genes are TRBV4-3 and TRBJ2-3; 8 bases are shared with TRBD2. The ends lost 4 bases at V and 4 bases at J; junction bases unmatched: 7. The V gene's germline CDR1 is LGHNA and CDR2 YSLEER. The CDR3 spans 15 residues. DNA for the CDR3: TGCGCCAGCAGCCCGAGGGACGGGAGGGCAGATACGCAGTATTTT. Translation gives CASSPRDGRADTQYF.

This clonotype was seen just once. The chain uses TRBV4-1 and TRBJ2-1, with 8 bases that match TRBD2. The V and J ends lost 1 base and 4 bases, in that order; junction bases with no gene match: 12. Germline V gene sequence: CDR1 MGHRA, CDR2 YSYEKL. This CDR3 has 18 amino acids. CDR3 in DNA: TGCGCCAGCAGCCAAGGTACGACCTCGGGGGGGCTTTACAATGAGCAGTTCTTC. Its protein is CASSQGTTSGGLYNEQFF.

In this sample, this clonotype turned up a few times. The V and J genes are TRBV6-2 or TRBV6-3 and TRBJ2-7; perhaps TRBD2 as D (7 bases). The CDR3 has 18 residues. Germline V gives CDR1 MNHEY, CDR2 SVGEGT. Trimming cost V 0 bases and J 2 bases, with 20 bases left between them. Here the CDR3 DNA reads TGTGCCAGCAGTTACTCGTCTGGCGGGGGCCTCAACCCCTACGAGCAGTACTTC. It yields the protein CASSYSSGGGLNPYEQYF.

This clonotype was observed once. The CDR3 nucleotides read TGCAGTGCTAGAGAACGAGAGGAGGTGTACCAAGAGACCCAGTACTTC. Its translation: CSAREREEVYQETQYF. V usage is TRBV20-1 and J usage is TRBJ2-5; the D gene is possibly TRBD2 (5 bases). This CDR3 is 16 amino acids long. CDR1 and CDR2 from the germline V gene are DFQATT and SNEGSKA (reference sequence). The germline V and J ends were trimmed by 0 bases and 0 bases, with 14 bases remaining between them.

This clonotype was seen at least ten times. The V call is TRBV12-3 or TRBV12-4, the J call TRBJ1-2; D is uncertain. Trimming removed 5 bases at V and 0 bases at J, with 10 bases between. CDR3 length equals 14 residues. For the CDR3, the DNA is TGTGCCAGCAGTCCAGGAGTCACTAACTATGGCTACACCTTC. It yields the protein CASSPGVTNYGYTF.

V is TRBV27 and J is TRBJ2-7; D may match TRBD1 or TRBD2 (5 bases each). The V gene's germline CDR1 is MNHEY and CDR2 SMNVEV (reference sequence). The CDR3 extends over 16 amino acids. Deletions cut 3 bases from V and 2 bases from J, with 17 bases between. The CDR3 is CASSFLGPGFTYEQYF. Written as DNA, the CDR3 is TGTGCCAGCAGTTTCCTGGGACCGGGGTTCACCTACGAGCAGTACTTC.

This clonotype occurred a few times. The chain couples TRBV7-2 to TRBJ2-7; 10 nucleotides agree with TRBD2. Germline lookup yields CDR1 SGHTA and CDR2 FQGNSA. The CDR3 is 16 amino acids. V shed 5 bases and J 7 bases; nucleotides not matched to a gene: 14. CDR3 protein: CASSRVAGGIYNEQYF. Written as DNA, the CDR3 is TGTGCCAGCAGCAGAGTAGCGGGGGGTATTTACAATGAGCAGTACTTC. Full variable domain (rest looked up from reference TRBV7-2 and TRBJ2-7): GAGVSQSPSNKVTEKGKDVELRCDPISGHTALYWYRQSLGQGLEFLIYFQGNSAPDKSGLPSDRFSAERTGGSVSTLTIQRTQQEDSAVYLCASSRVAGGIYNEQYFGPGTRLTVT.

This clonotype has more than one count but fewer than ten. J is TRBJ2-1 and V is TRBV6-1; D perhaps matches TRBD2 (6 bases). The CDR3 runs 12 residues. Trimming took 7 bases from V and 7 from J, leaving 11 bases between them. Germline V gives CDR1 MNHNS, CDR2 SASEGT. The CDR3 here is CASTWGENEQFF. The DNA of the CDR3 is TGTGCCAGCACCTGGGGGGAAAATGAGCAGTTCTTC.

This clonotype was found a few times. The genes are TRBV7-9 and TRBJ1-1; possible D gene TRBD1, 6 bases. V was cut by 5 bases and J by 0 bases, with 10 bases left in between. The germline CDR1 and CDR2 sequences are SEHNR and FQNEAQ (reference sequence). This CDR3 spans 14 amino acids. As DNA, the CDR3 is TGTGCCAGCAGCCGGGACACTCTGAACACTGAAGCTTTCTTT. Translating it yields CASSRDTLNTEAFF.

For this clonotype: With a much larger clone just one base away, this may be a read error. This chain uses TRBV5-1 with TRBJ2-1; D is possibly TRBD1 (6 bases). Germline V gene lookup returns CDR1 SGHRS and CDR2 YFSETQ. Trimming stripped 5 bases from V and 10 bases from J, with 22 bases between. The CDR3 loop spans 15 amino acids. CDR3 bases: TGCGCCAGCAGTCCCGCTACCCAGGGGTTGGGGGAGCAGTTCTTC. It is translated as CASSPATQGLGEQFF.